The T cell receptor beta chain described here comes from a study of blood T cell repertoires in COVID-19. The overall study: COVID-19 samples from acute and convalescent phases originated in the United States, Italy and Spain. Sources were T cells, B-cell-depleted T cells, or PBMCs; the material itself was cDNA or gDNA.

Authors' data handling: Nucleated cell number was recorded as an estimate derived from reference gene primer amplification. Method: immunoSEQ multiplex PCR; TCRdb's copy keeps in-frame clones and lacks some. That table supplies the V and J calls and clone size; D and trimming were determined from the DNA. This table holds tens of thousands of clones, about 80% found once. The sample taken for sequencing was peripheral blood. This TCR derives from a woman aged 60-75 years with acute or convalescent COVID-19.

As DNA, the CDR3 is TGTGCCAGCAGGTCAGGCGGGACTAGCGGGGTAAATGAGCAGTTCTTC. Its translation: CASRSGGTSGVNEQFF. The chain has TRBV7-2 and TRBJ2-1; TRBD2 matches 13 bases. With 6 bases clipped from V and 7 bases from J, the junction kept 9 bases outside the gene matches. Germline lookup yields CDR1 SGHTA and CDR2 FQGNSA. This CDR3 contains 16 residues.